This TCR beta chain was observed in a study of T cell responses to AZD1222 COVID-19 vaccine. The CDR3 spans 12 residues. Germline CDR1 is LGHDT and CDR2 is YNNKEL (reference sequence). V dropped 5 bases and J dropped 7 bases, with 11 bases sitting between them. Method: immunoSEQ multiplex PCR; TCRdb's copy keeps in-frame clones and lacks some. The sample records some 170,000 clones, roughly nine tenths being singletons. The input for sequencing was peripheral blood, taken on day 0 of AZD1222 vaccination. The chain uses TRBV3-1 (or the pseudogene TRBV3-2) and TRBJ1-1; TRBD1 is a possible D gene (5 bases). The receptor comes from an adult in good health. The CDR3 DNA follows: TGTGCCAGCAGCGCTACAGGTATTGAAGCTTTCTTT. Encoded protein: CASSATGIEAFF.